This T cell receptor (beta chain) came from a study of post-analysis software for immune sequencing data. Study conclusions and caveats: There were a handful of TRBV segments more frequent in patients than controls, and TRBV5-6, TRBV5-1 and TRBV20-1 were among them.

Germline CDR1 and CDR2: MGHRA and YSYEKL. The length of the CDR3 is 14 residues. The J segment lost 5 bases and the V segment lost 1 base, leaving 5 bases of the junction unmatched. The TCR beta cDNA libraries carried unique molecular identifiers. TCRdb re-called the PCR reads with MiXCR, one entry per CDR3 protein. The repertoire consists of about 760,000 distinct CDR3 sequences, with 30% occurring once and the leading ten covering more than 0.55%. This clonotype was counted between two and nine times. Its antigen is undetermined. This receptor was identified in a girl between 5 and 17 years old with multiple sclerosis. The sample consisted of blood. The chain combines TRBV4-1 with TRBJ2-7; 7 nucleotides agree with TRBD1. The DNA for the CDR3 is TGCGCCAGCAGCCAAGGGATCACAGGGGACGAGCAGTACTTC. As protein: CASSQGITGDEQYF.